The clone carrying this T cell receptor beta chain showed up just once. The sample originates from a study of blood T cell repertoires in COVID-19. The germline V and J ends were trimmed by 0 bases and 0 bases, with 9 bases remaining between them. From germline, CDR1 is SEHNR and CDR2 FQNEAQ (reference sequence). The CDR3 is 16 amino acids. Recovery among Cohort 3 donors was established by two negative PCRs, clearance, or symptom resolution. Data came from immunoSEQ multiplex PCR; TCRdb stores just in-frame clones and leaves some out. The sample yields more than 350,000 clones, approximately 90% seen once.

The chain uses TRBV7-9 and TRBJ1-3, with unresolved D. The TCR sequence derives from a young man who had recovered from COVID-19. Sequenced input: PBMCs or T cells enriched from blood (not recorded which). The DNA for the CDR3 is TGTGCCAGCAGCTTAGCGGGTGGCGGCTCTGGAAACACCATATATTTT. Translated: CASSLAGGGSGNTIYF.